Each of the 14 T cell receptor beta chains below was sequenced from the same sample in a study of cytomegalovirus exposure and HLA in healthy donors. The PCR used 60 Vbeta and 13 Jbeta primers. Profiled with immunoSEQ multiplex PCR; TCRdb holds only in-frame clones, not every one. The sample has around 100,000 clones, approximately 66% seen once. Sequencing input: PBMCs. These receptors were obtained from a woman between 50 and 59 years old in good health and CMV-seronegative.

The chain recombines TRBV10-3 with TRBJ2-7; possible D gene TRBD1, 5 bases. Trimming removed 4 bases at V and 3 bases at J, with 7 bases between. CDR3 length: 12 residues. CDR1 and CDR2 (germline): ENHRY, SYGVKD. The chain's CDR3 is CAISVDSYEQYF. In DNA, the CDR3 is TGTGCCATCAGTGTAGACAGCTACGAGCAGTACTTC.

The chain couples TRBV7-9 to TRBJ2-3; no firm D call. The germline V and J ends were trimmed by 6 bases and 0 bases, with 16 bases remaining between them. The germline V gene encodes CDR1 SEHNR and CDR2 FQNEAQ (reference sequence). The CDR3 totals 16 residues. The CDR3 protein is CASSPSAGSSTDTQYF. The CDR3 DNA reads TGTGCCAGCAGTCCCTCCGCAGGCTCCAGCACAGATACGCAGTATTTT.

This rearrangement joins TRBV5-4 to TRBJ2-7; maybe TRBD1 (6 bases). CDR3 size: 15 residues. Trimming shortened V by 1 base and J by 7 bases, and 18 bases separated the two germline ends. Germline CDR1 is SGHNT and CDR2 is YYREEE (reference sequence). CDR3 amino acids: CASSLSKGQGQEQYF. The DNA of the CDR3 is TGTGCCAGCAGCTTGTCGAAGGGGCAGGGGCAAGAGCAGTACTTC.

The chain uses TRBV19 and TRBJ1-1; D might be TRBD1 (6 bases). Germline CDR1 LNHDA, CDR2 SQIVND (reference sequence). The CDR3 spans 14 residues. Trimming took 2 bases from V and 6 from J, leaving 13 bases between them. The CDR3 loop reads CASSIRQVEAEAFF. CDR3 coding DNA: TGTGCCAGTAGTATAAGACAGGTCGAGGCTGAAGCTTTCTTT.

The CDR3 DNA reads TGCAGCGCATCATGGGCTTACGAGCAGTACTTC. Protein: CSASWAYEQYF. The J gene is TRBJ2-7, the V gene TRBV20-1; D is unclear. Looked up from germline, CDR1 is DFQATT and CDR2 is SNEGSKA (reference sequence). CDR3 size: 11 residues.

The chain is built from TRBV28 and TRBJ1-3; D is undetermined. The CDR3 covers 13 residues. CDR1 is MDHEN, CDR2 SYDVKM, per germline. CDR3 nucleotide sequence: TGTGCTTGGGCAGACCCCTCTGGAAACACCATATATTTT. It specifies CAWADPSGNTIYF.

The V and J genes are TRBV4-1 and TRBJ1-1; D is unclear. Trimming shortened V by 5 bases and J by 0 bases, and 13 bases separated the two germline ends. This CDR3 is 15 amino acids long. CDR1 and CDR2 (germline): MGHRA, YSYEKL. The CDR3 reads CASSSQKFMNTEAFF. The CDR3 DNA is TGCGCCAGCAGCTCCCAAAAATTCATGAACACTGAAGCTTTCTTT.

This clone was detected only a few times. The J gene is TRBJ1-5, the V gene TRBV27; 8 bases map to TRBD1. Germline V gene sequence: CDR1 MNHEY, CDR2 SMNVEV (reference sequence). This CDR3 region has 14 residues. The V gene end was trimmed by 5 bases and the J gene end by 7 bases; junction bases not matched to a gene: 7. CDR3 nucleotide sequence: TGTGCCAGCAGTGCAGGACAGGGTTTGCAGCCCCAGCATTTT. Translating it yields CASSAGQGLQPQHF.

V and J are TRBV29-1 and TRBJ1-5, with 8 nucleotides matching TRBD1. V shed 6 bases and J 4 bases; nucleotides not matched to a gene: 8. The CDR3 consists of 14 residues. The germline gives CDR1 SQVTM, CDR2 ANQGSEA. The CDR3 reads CSVGQGADNQPQHF. The CDR3 DNA is TGCAGCGTGGGGCAGGGGGCTGATAATCAGCCCCAGCATTTT.

V is TRBV12-5 and J is TRBJ2-7; D gene uncertain. The CDR3 is 14 amino acids. V was pared by 1 base and J by 3 bases, with 10 bases between. Germline V gene data show CDR1 as LGHNT and CDR2 as FRNRAP. The CDR3 DNA follows: TGTGCTAGTGGTTTGGAAATATCTATCTACGAGCAGTACTTC. This sequence encodes CASGLEISIYEQYF.

The CDR3 loop is CASSDPDRKYF. The CDR3 region has the DNA TGTGCCAGCAGTGACCCGGACAGGAAGTACTTC. V gene TRBV28 combines with J gene TRBJ2-7; 7 bases are shared with TRBD1. This CDR3 spans 11 amino acids. Trimming removed 5 bases from V and 11 bases from J; junction bases left unmatched: 6. Germline values: CDR1 MDHEN, CDR2 SYDVKM. Combining the CDR3 with reference TRBV28 and TRBJ2-7 gives the whole variable domain DVKVTQSSRYLVKRTGEKVFLECVQDMDHENMFWYRQDPGLGLRLIYFSYDVKMKEKGDIPEGYSVSREKKERFSLILESASTNQTSMYLCASSDPDRKYFGPGTRLTVT.

The rearrangement uses TRBV18 and TRBJ2-6; TRBD1 is a possible D gene (5 bases). CDR3 length equals 15 residues. V was clipped by 3 bases and J by 2 bases, with 8 bases between them. Germline loops: CDR1 KGHSH, CDR2 LQKENI. The DNA of the CDR3 is TGTGCCAGCTCACCGGGGCCCGCTGGGGCCAACGTCCTGACTTTC. Translating gives CASSPGPAGANVLTF.

This clone showed up just a few times. The chain employs TRBV7-8 and TRBJ1-2; 7 bases map to TRBD1. CDR1 and CDR2 (germline): SGHVS, FQNEAQ. Trimming cost V 3 bases and J 7 bases; bases outside gene matches: 20. The CDR3 contains 18 residues. CDR3 coding DNA: TGTGCCAGCAGCTTGTTCTCTCTGGCCCTCATCAACAGGGGTGGCTACACCTTC. Translation gives CASSLFSLALINRGGYTF.

The chain combines TRBV6-1 with TRBJ2-5, with TRBD2 matching 12 bases. CDR1 is MNHNS, CDR2 SASEGT, per germline. The CDR3 length is 16 residues. The V segment lost 4 bases and the J segment 2 bases; nucleotides outside the gene matches: 5. The CDR3 region is CASSVASGGGQETQYF. In DNA, the CDR3 is TGTGCCAGCAGTGTGGCTAGCGGGGGGGGACAAGAGACCCAGTACTTC.